The 17 T cell receptor beta chains given below trace back to one sample, sequenced in a study of PD-L1 blockade in urothelial cancer. Specified time point: pretreatment peripheral blood. Assay: immunoSEQ multiplex PCR; the TCRdb copy retains only in-frame clones and omits some. The data hold approximately 50,000 clones, with 85% to 90% observed a single time. The sample in question was PBMCs, obtained around atezolizumab (anti-PD-L1) treatment. All receptors derive from a man aged 60 to 69 with urothelial cancer.

The CDR3 DNA is TGTGCCAGCAGGGAACTAGCGGGGAGCTCCTACAATGAGCAGTTCTTC. Amino acids: CASRELAGSSYNEQFF. The chain joins TRBV2 to TRBJ2-1; 10 bases line up with TRBD2. CDR1 is SNHLY and CDR2 is FYNNEI in the germline V gene. The CDR3 is 16 amino acids. The V and J ends lost 6 bases and 0 bases, in that order; junction bases with no gene match: 5.

Only one count was recorded for this clone. The chain recombines TRBV18 with TRBJ2-5; D uncertain. The CDR3 extends over 14 amino acids. Trimming took off 3 bases at V and 7 bases at J, with 15 bases between the two ends. From germline, CDR1 is KGHSH and CDR2 LQKENI. The CDR3 loop reads CASSPTASKMTQYF. CDR3 coding DNA: TGTGCCAGCTCACCTACAGCCTCCAAGATGACCCAGTACTTC.

In DNA, the CDR3 is TGTGCCAGCTCATCTGTCAGCGGGGGGAGCTACAATGAGCAGTTCTTC. This translates into CASSSVSGGSYNEQFF. The chain carries TRBV18 and TRBJ2-1; TRBD2 matches 9 bases. Looked up from germline, CDR1 is KGHSH and CDR2 is LQKENI. The length of the CDR3 is 16 residues. V shed 5 bases and J 3 bases; nucleotides not matched to a gene: 8.

The CDR3: CASSKASFRNTEAFF. The CDR3 coding sequence is TGTGCCAGCAGCAAAGCGAGTTTCCGGAACACTGAAGCTTTCTTT. This rearrangement joins TRBV21-1 to TRBJ1-1. TRBV21-1 is an annotated pseudogene. This CDR3 has 15 amino acids.

The V call is TRBV19, the J call TRBJ2-6, with 7 bases fitting TRBD1. The CDR3 is 15 residues long. Germline V gives CDR1 LNHDA, CDR2 SQIVND (reference sequence). After removal of 5 bases from V and 4 bases from J, the junction contained 5 bases not matched to a gene. CDR3 in DNA: TGTGCCAGTAGTCCTGACAGGGCAGGGGCCAACGTCCTGACTTTC. Protein product: CASSPDRAGANVLTF.

The chain recombines TRBV19 with TRBJ1-2; D remains ambiguous. CDR3 length equals 14 residues. Trimming left V 5 bases short and J 4 bases short, with 14 bases between. CDR1 is LNHDA, CDR2 SQIVND, per germline (reference sequence). CDR3 loop: CASSFLGVGYGYTF. The DNA for the CDR3 is TGTGCCAGTAGTTTTCTCGGGGTGGGCTATGGCTACACCTTC. The full variable domain, its missing parts supplied by reference TRBV19 and TRBJ1-2, is DGGITQSPKYLFRKEGQNVTLSCEQNLNHDAMYWYRQDPGQGLRLIYYSQIVNDFQKGDIAEGYSVSREKKESFPLTVTSAQKNPTAFYLCASSFLGVGYGYTFGSGTRLTVV.

The chain uses TRBV19 and TRBJ2-1, with D maybe TRBD1 (6 bases). The V gene lost 4 bases and the J gene lost 9 bases, with 10 bases spanning the gap. The CDR3 consists of 12 residues. Germline CDR1 reads LNHDA; CDR2 reads SQIVND (reference sequence). CDR3: CASSTTGFEQFF. The DNA of the CDR3 is TGTGCCAGTAGTACCACAGGGTTTGAGCAGTTCTTC.

This rearrangement joins TRBV5-4 to TRBJ1-1, with TRBD1 identical over 8 bases. The V segment lost 0 bases and the J segment 5 bases; nucleotides outside the gene matches: 3. The CDR3 contains 14 residues. Germline V lookup: CDR1 SGHNT, CDR2 YYREEE (reference sequence). DNA for the CDR3: TGTGCCAGCAGCTTGGAGACAGGGGTGACTGAAGCTTTCTTT. This sequence encodes CASSLETGVTEAFF.

This chain links TRBV5-8 with TRBJ2-7; 7 positions match TRBD1. This CDR3 has 14 amino acids. Germline CDR1 SGHTS, CDR2 YDEGEE. J lost 7 bases, V lost 3 bases, and 10 bases had no gene match. Here the CDR3 reads CASSSPDRSGEQYF. CDR3 DNA sequence: TGTGCCAGCAGCTCTCCGGACAGGTCGGGAGAGCAGTACTTC.

The chain has TRBV10-3 and TRBJ2-3; 9 positions match TRBD2. The CDR3 covers 15 residues. The germline CDR1 and CDR2 sequences are ENHRY and SYGVKD. After removal of 4 bases from V and 4 bases from J, the junction contained 6 bases not matched to a gene. CDR3 sequence reads: CAISGLAGGADTQYF. In nucleotides, the CDR3 is TGTGCCATCAGTGGATTGGCGGGAGGGGCAGATACGCAGTATTTT.

This clone was recorded a few times. This chain joins TRBV19 and TRBJ1-5; D is ambiguous. The CDR3 consists of 16 residues. The V end lost 6 bases, the J end lost 4 bases, and 19 bases lay between the germline ends. Germline V lookup: CDR1 LNHDA, CDR2 SQIVND (reference sequence). In nucleotides, the CDR3 is TGTGCCAGTAGAAAGGGTACAGAACGACTAAATCAGCCCCAGCATTTT. Translation gives CASRKGTERLNQPQHF.

The chain joins TRBV21-1 to TRBJ2-1; the table's D call of TRBD2 was not tested on the DNA. TRBV21-1 is termed a pseudogene. CDR3 length: 12 amino acids. CDR3 sequence: CASGSTRGEQFF. The CDR3 nucleotides read TGTGCCAGCGGGTCGACTAGAGGTGAGCAGTTCTTC.

This clone was found once. The chain's CDR3 is CASSLGLAGGLGNEQFF. The CDR3 DNA reads TGTGCCAGCAGTTTGGGACTAGCGGGAGGGTTGGGGAATGAGCAGTTCTTC. The chain combines TRBV27 with TRBJ2-1; TRBD2 matches 16 bases. CDR1 and CDR2 (germline): MNHEY, SMNVEV (reference sequence). With 3 bases clipped from V and 7 bases from J, the junction kept 6 bases outside the gene matches. The CDR3 length is 17 residues.

The chain links TRBV5-1 to TRBJ2-7; D is ambiguous. Per germline, CDR1 SGHRS and CDR2 YFSETQ. This CDR3 is built from 14 residues. Trimming removed 0 bases at V and 2 bases at J, with 9 bases between. DNA of the CDR3: TGCGCCAGCAGCTTGGGTGCTACCGCCTACGAGCAGTACTTC. Its translation is CASSLGATAYEQYF.

The V call is TRBV7-2, the J call TRBJ2-7, with D tentatively TRBD2 (5 bases). Trimming removed 0 bases from V and 3 bases from J, with 15 bases in between. The CDR3 consists of 16 residues. CDR1 is SGHTA, CDR2 FQGNSA, per germline. This chain's CDR3 is CASSLAAGQSIYEQYF. CDR3 sequence (DNA): TGTGCCAGCAGCTTAGCGGCGGGCCAATCGATCTACGAGCAGTACTTC.

The chain couples TRBV5-4 to TRBJ1-2; D not certain. V was cut by 5 bases and J by 4 bases, with 9 bases left in between. Germline-derived CDR1 and CDR2 are SGHNT and YYREEE (reference sequence). This CDR3 region has 12 residues. CDR3 bases: TGTGCCAGCAGGGGAGAACCCTATGGCTACACCTTC. It encodes CASRGEPYGYTF.

This chain connects TRBV19 to TRBJ2-1; 7 nucleotides line up with TRBD2. The CDR3 is 14 amino acids. The V gene's germline CDR1 is LNHDA and CDR2 SQIVND (reference sequence). V was pared by 8 bases and J by 6 bases, with 10 bases of the junction left unmatched. The CDR3 region is CASARGSWFNEQFF. Written as DNA, the CDR3 is TGTGCCAGTGCTCGCGGGAGCTGGTTCAATGAGCAGTTCTTC.